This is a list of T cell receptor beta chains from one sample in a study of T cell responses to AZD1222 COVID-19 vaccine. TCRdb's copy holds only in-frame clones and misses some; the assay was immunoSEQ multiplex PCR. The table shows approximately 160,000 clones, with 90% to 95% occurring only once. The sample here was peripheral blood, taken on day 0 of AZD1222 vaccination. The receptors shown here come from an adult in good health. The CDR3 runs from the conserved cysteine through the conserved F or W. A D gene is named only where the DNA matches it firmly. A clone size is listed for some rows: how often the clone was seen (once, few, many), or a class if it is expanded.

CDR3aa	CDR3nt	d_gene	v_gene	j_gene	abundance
CAISPPNYGYTF	TGTGCCATCAGTCCACCTAACTATGGCTACACCTTC	.	TRBV10-3	TRBJ1-2	.
CASSRAGRSYGNTIYF	TGTGCCAGCAGCCGAGCTGGAAGATCGTACGGAAACACCATATATTTT	.	TRBV11-1	TRBJ1-3	.
CASTGNTEAFF	TGTGCCAGTACAGGAAACACTGAAGCTTTCTTT	.	TRBV19	TRBJ1-1	.
CASSEVLAPGGILHF	TGTGCCAGCAGTGAAGTTTTAGCTCCTGGGGGTATCCTCCACTTT	.	TRBV6-1	TRBJ1-6	.
CASRGGQAHEQYF	TGTGCCAGCAGAGGGGGACAGGCCCACGAGCAGTACTTC	TRBD1	TRBV6-5	TRBJ2-7	.
CASSSRHRGGGNTIYF	TGTGCCAGCAGTTCCCGGCACAGGGGGGGTGGAAACACCATATATTTT	TRBD1	TRBV6-5	TRBJ1-3	.
CAISESMTGGQPQHF	TGTGCCATCAGTGAGTCGATGACAGGGGGTCAGCCCCAGCATTTT	TRBD1	TRBV10-3	TRBJ1-5	.
CASSHDRGRGYTF	TGTGCCAGTAGCCATGACAGGGGGCGAGGCTACACCTTC	TRBD1	TRBV19	TRBJ1-2	.
CASSYQGPYEQYF	TGTGCCAGCAGTTACCAGGGACCCTACGAGCAGTACTTC	.	TRBV6-5	TRBJ2-7	.
CASSAGRELFF	TGTGCCAGCAGCGCGGGGAGGGAGCTGTTTTTT	.	TRBV7-9	TRBJ2-2	.
CASSLVWTGLNIQYF	TGTGCCAGCAGCTTAGTATGGACAGGACTAAACATTCAGTACTTC	TRBD1	TRBV11-2	TRBJ2-4	.
CASSFGGGEQFF	TGTGCCAGCAGCTTTGGCGGGGGGGAGCAGTTCTTC	TRBD2	TRBV7-7	TRBJ2-1	.
CASSDRSSYNEQFF	TGCGCCAGCAGTGACCGTAGCTCCTACAATGAGCAGTTCTTC	.	TRBV10-1	TRBJ2-1	.
CAWSRRSPSGNTIYF	TGTGCCTGGAGTCGCCGGAGTCCCTCTGGAAACACCATATATTTT	.	TRBV30	TRBJ1-3	.
CASSEAGQPDQPQHF	TGTGCCAGCAGTGAGGCGGGACAGCCAGATCAGCCCCAGCATTTT	TRBD1	TRBV2	TRBJ1-5	.
CASSYDRSSGNTIYF	TGCGCCAGCAGCTACGATCGGAGCTCTGGAAACACCATATATTTT	.	TRBV5-1	TRBJ1-3	.
CASSIQSGGAARPDTQYF	TGTGCCAGTAGTATACAGTCCGGGGGGGCCGCGCGCCCAGATACGCAGTATTTT	TRBD2	TRBV19	TRBJ2-3	.
CASSTNGRATNEKLFF	TGTGCCAGTAGTACGAACGGACGGGCAACTAATGAAAAACTGTTTTTT	.	TRBV19	TRBJ1-4	.
CATKTGTNTGELFF	TGTGCCACCAAGACAGGGACGAACACCGGGGAGCTGTTTTTT	TRBD1	TRBV15	TRBJ2-2	.
CASSQVFRLELNTEAFF	TGCGCCAGCAGCCAAGTGTTCAGACTAGAACTGAACACTGAAGCTTTCTTT	.	TRBV4-1	TRBJ1-1	.
CASTGRAPDNEQFF	TGTGCCAGCACAGGACGGGCCCCCGACAATGAGCAGTTCTTC	.	TRBV6-6	TRBJ2-1	.
CASSRTGSTDTQYF	TGTGCCAGCAGCCGGACAGGGTCCACAGATACGCAGTATTTT	TRBD1	TRBV7-6	TRBJ2-3	once
CASRDRTGSGELFF	TGTGCCAGCAGGGACCGGACAGGGAGCGGGGAGCTGTTTTTT	TRBD1	TRBV2	TRBJ2-2	.
CASTPLQSPYEQYF	TGTGCCAGCACCCCGTTACAGTCGCCCTACGAGCAGTACTTC	.	TRBV28	TRBJ2-7	few
CASSLSASGNTIYF	TGCGCCAGCTCGCTTTCGGCTTCTGGAAACACCATATATTTT	.	TRBV5-1	TRBJ1-3	.
CASSLRAGYTGELFF	TGTGCCAGCAGCCTTCGGGCAGGGTACACCGGGGAGCTGTTTTTT	.	TRBV9	TRBJ2-2	.
CASSYGQGAWFSDYGYTF	TGTGCCAGCTCATACGGACAGGGGGCTTGGTTTTCTGACTATGGCTACACCTTC	TRBD1	TRBV18	TRBJ1-2	.
CASSELTPSSYEQYF	TGTGCCAGCAGTGAACTGACGCCTAGTTCCTACGAGCAGTACTTC	.	TRBV6-1	TRBJ2-7	.
CASSFSGTSGGYQETQYF	TGTGCCAGCAGCTTCTCCGGGACTAGCGGGGGGTACCAAGAGACCCAGTACTTC	TRBD2	TRBV11-2	TRBJ2-5	.
CASSFGTGGDEQFF	TGTGCCAGCAGCTTCGGGACTGGCGGCGATGAGCAGTTCTTC	.	TRBV7-9	TRBJ2-1	.
CASATGWTEAFF	TGCGCCAGCGCGACAGGGTGGACTGAAGCTTTCTTT	TRBD1	TRBV10-2	TRBJ1-1	.
CASSLLHEQYF	TGTGCCAGCAGTTTACTCCACGAGCAGTACTTC	.	TRBV28	TRBJ2-7	.